This TCR beta chain was identified during a study of OX40 agonist ivuxolimab in advanced cancers. The study, taken as a whole, reports: Among the least clonally expanded were partial responders at 0.1-3.0 mg/kg. Expanded clones belonging to CD8+ T cells outnumbered, on average, those of CD4+. At 0.1 to 3.0 mg/kg and by week 6, clonal expansion occurred in CD4+ and CD8+ blood T cells.

Remarks on this clone: Its specificity is not known.

Assay: immunoSEQ multiplex PCR; the TCRdb copy retains only in-frame clones and omits some. The sample records tens of thousands of clones, roughly nine tenths being singletons. Trimming left V 5 bases short and J 6 bases short, with 12 bases between. Germline values: CDR1 MRHNA, CDR2 SNTAGT. CDR3 length: 13 amino acids. The sequence came from an adult with an advanced solid tumor such as melanoma, head and neck, liver or kidney cancer. The material was CD4+ or CD8+ T cells sorted from blood, obtained in a trial of the OX40 agonist ivuxolimab. The V and J genes are TRBV6-4 and TRBJ2-3; the D gene is possibly TRBD2 (6 bases). CDR3 residues: CASSRTGGDTQYF. CDR3 sequence (DNA): TGTGCCAGCAGTCGGACTGGGGGGGATACGCAGTATTTT.